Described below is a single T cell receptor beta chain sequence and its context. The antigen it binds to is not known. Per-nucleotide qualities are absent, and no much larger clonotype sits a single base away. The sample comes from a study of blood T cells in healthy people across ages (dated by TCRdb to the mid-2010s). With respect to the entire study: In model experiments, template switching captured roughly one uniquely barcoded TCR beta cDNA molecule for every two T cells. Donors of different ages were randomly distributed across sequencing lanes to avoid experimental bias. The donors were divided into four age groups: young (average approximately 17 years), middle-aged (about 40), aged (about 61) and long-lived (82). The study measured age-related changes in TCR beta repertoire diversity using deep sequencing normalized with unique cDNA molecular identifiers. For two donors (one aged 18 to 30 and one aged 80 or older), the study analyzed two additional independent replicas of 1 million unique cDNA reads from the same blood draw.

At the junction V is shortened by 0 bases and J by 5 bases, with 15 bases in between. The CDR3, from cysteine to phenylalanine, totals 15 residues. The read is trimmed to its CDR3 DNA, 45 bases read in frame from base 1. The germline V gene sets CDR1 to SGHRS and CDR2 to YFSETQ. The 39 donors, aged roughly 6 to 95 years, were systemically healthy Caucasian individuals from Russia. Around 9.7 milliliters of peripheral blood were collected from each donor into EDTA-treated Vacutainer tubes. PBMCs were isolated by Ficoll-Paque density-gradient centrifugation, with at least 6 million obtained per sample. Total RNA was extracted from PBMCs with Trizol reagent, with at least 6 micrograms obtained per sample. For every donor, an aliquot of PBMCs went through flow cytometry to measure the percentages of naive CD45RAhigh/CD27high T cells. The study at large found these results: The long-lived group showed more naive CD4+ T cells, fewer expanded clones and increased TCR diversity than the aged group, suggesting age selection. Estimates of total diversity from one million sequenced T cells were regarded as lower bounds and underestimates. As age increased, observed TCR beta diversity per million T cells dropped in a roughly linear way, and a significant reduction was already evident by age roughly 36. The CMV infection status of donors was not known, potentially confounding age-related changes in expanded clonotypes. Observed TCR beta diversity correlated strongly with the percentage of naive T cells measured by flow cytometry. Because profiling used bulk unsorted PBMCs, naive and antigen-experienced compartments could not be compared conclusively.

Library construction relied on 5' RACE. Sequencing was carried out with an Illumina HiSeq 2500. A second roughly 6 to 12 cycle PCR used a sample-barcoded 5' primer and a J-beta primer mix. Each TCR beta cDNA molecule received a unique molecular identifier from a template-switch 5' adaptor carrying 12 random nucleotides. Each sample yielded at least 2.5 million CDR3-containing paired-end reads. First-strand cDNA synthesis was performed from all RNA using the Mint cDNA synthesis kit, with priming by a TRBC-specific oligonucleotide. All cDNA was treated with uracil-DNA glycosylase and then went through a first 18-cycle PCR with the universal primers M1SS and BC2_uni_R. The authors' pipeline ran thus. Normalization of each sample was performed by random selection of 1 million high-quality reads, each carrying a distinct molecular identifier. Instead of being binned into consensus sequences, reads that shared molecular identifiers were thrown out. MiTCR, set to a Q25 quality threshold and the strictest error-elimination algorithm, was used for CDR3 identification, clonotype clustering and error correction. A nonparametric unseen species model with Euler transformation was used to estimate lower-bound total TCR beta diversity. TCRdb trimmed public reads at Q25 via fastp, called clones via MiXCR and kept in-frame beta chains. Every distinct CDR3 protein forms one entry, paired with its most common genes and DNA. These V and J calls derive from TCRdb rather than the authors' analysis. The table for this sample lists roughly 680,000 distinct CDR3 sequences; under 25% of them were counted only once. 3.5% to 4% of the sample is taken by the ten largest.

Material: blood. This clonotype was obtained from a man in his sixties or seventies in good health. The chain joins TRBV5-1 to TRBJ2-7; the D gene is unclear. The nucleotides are TGCGCCAGCAGCTTGGGTCCCAGCAGTACCGACGAGCAGTACTTC. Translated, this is CASSLGPSSTDEQYF.